This entry is about one T cell receptor (beta chain). This entry is derived from a study of blood T cell repertoires in COVID-19. For the study at large: The United States, Italy and Spain supplied acute and convalescent COVID-19 samples. T cells, B-cell-depleted T cells, or PBMCs supplied cDNA or gDNA.

Per the original data handling: Reference gene primers were amplified, and this amplification served to estimate nucleated cell counts. The data were produced by immunoSEQ multiplex PCR, yet TCRdb's version contains in-frame clones alone and is incomplete. The V and J calls and clone size come from that table; D and trimming were worked out from the DNA. The sample shows 60,000 or so clones, over 80% of them seen only once. The CDR3 loop spans 15 amino acids. In germline, CDR1 is SGHRS, CDR2 YFSETQ. Losses at the gene ends were 3 bases for V and 7 bases for J; bases not matched to a gene: 12. The sequenced sample was peripheral blood. V and J are TRBV5-1 and TRBJ2-7, with 8 nucleotides matching TRBD2. The source of this sequence is a man aged 25 to 45 with COVID-19, enrolled during active disease. The CDR3 nucleotides are TGCGCCAGCAGCTCCCCAGAAGCGGGAGTGGTAGAGCAGTACTTC. Protein sequence: CASSSPEAGVVEQYF.